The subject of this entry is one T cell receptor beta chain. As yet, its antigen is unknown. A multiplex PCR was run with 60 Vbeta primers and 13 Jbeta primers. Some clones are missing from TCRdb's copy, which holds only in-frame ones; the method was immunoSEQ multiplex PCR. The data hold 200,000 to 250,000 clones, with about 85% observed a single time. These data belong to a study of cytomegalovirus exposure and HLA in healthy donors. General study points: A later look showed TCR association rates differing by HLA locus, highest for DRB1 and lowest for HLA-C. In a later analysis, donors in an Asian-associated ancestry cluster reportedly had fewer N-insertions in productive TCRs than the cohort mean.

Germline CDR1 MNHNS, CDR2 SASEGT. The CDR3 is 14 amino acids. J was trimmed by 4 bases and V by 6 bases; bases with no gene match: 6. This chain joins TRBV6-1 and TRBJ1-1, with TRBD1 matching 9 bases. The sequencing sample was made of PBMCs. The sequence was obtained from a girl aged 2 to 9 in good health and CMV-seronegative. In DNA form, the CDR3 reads TGTGCCAGCAGGAGACTACAGGGGGCCACTGAAGCTTTCTTT. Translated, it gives CASRRLQGATEAFF.